These 14 T cell receptor beta chains were all obtained from the same sample, sequenced in a study of T cell repertoires in cytomegalovirus infection. No antigen has been assigned to these receptors. TCRdb reprocessed the reads via MiXCR and lists one record per CDR3 protein. The table shows about 830,000 distinct CDR3 sequences, with approximately 29% occurring only once. The source material was cultured CD8+ T cells from PBMCs, sampled from culture after CMV antigen stimulation. These TCRs come from a human donor in good health (CMV status not recorded). Some clones in this sample may be carry-over from other donors' samples.

This clonotype has just a few counts. V gene TRBV28 combines with J gene TRBJ2-7; D perhaps matches TRBD2 (6 bases). Germline V gene sequence: CDR1 MDHEN, CDR2 SYDVKM. Deletions cut 5 bases from V and 0 bases from J, with 17 bases between. The CDR3 extends over 16 amino acids. This chain's CDR3 is CASSTPWDLSSYEQYV. The CDR3 nucleotides read TGTGCCAGCAGTACCCCCTGGGACTTGAGCTCCTACGAGCAGTACGTC.

The genes are TRBV9 and TRBJ2-1; D is undetermined. CDR3 size: 13 residues. Germline values: CDR1 SGDLS, CDR2 YYNGEE. Deletions cut 0 bases from V and 8 bases from J, with 9 bases between. In nucleotides, the CDR3 is TGTGCCAGCAGCGTAGACATGCCGGATGAGCAGTTCTTC. Amino acid sequence: CASSVDMPDEQFF.

This chain uses TRBV7-9 with TRBJ2-1; perhaps TRBD1 as D (6 bases). This CDR3 spans 17 amino acids. Trimming took 5 bases from V and 4 from J, leaving 21 bases between them. Per germline, CDR1 SEHNR and CDR2 FQNEAQ (reference sequence). The CDR3 is CASSPHHYRDLYNEQFF. Here the CDR3 DNA reads TGTGCCAGCAGCCCGCACCATTACAGGGACCTTTACAATGAGCAGTTCTTC.

A few counts support this clonotype. The chain carries TRBV27 and TRBJ2-2; 7 nucleotides match TRBD2. The CDR3 is 15 residues long. V dropped 4 bases and J dropped 5; count of bases not matched to a gene: 7. CDR1 is MNHEY, CDR2 SMNVEV, per germline (reference sequence). CDR3 nucleotide sequence: TGTGCCAGCAGTTGGGGGGGGGGAGCTACCGGGGAGCTGTTTTTT. As protein: CASSWGGGATGELFF.

This clonotype has a count of ten or more. The CDR3 sequence: CASSLESGAGTLIDEQYV. The CDR3, as DNA: TGTGCCAGCAGCTTAGAGAGCGGGGCGGGGACGTTAATCGACGAGCAGTACGTC. J is TRBJ2-7 and V is TRBV7-9; 7 nucleotides match TRBD2. Germline values: CDR1 SEHNR, CDR2 FQNEAQ (reference sequence). CDR3 length: 18 amino acids. With V trimmed by 1 base and J by 5 bases, 17 bases remained unmatched.

A note on this clonotype: This may be a read error: a much more frequent sequence differs by one nucleotide. The chain joins TRBV7-8 to TRBJ1-6; D is unresolved. The V end lost 2 bases, the J end lost 6 bases, and 8 bases lay between the germline ends. From germline, CDR1 is SGHVS and CDR2 FQNEAQ. The CDR3 has 14 amino acids. The CDR3, as DNA: TGTGCCAGCAGCTTACGTCCTTGTAATTCACCCCTCCACTTT. Translating gives CASSLRPCNSPLHF. Full variable domain (outside the CDR3, taken from reference TRBV7-8 and TRBJ1-6): GAGVSQSPRYKVAKRGQDVALRCDPISGHVSLFWYQQALGQGPEFLTYFQNEAQLDKSGLPSDRFFAERPEGSVSTLKIQRTQQEDSAVYLCASSLRPCNSPLHFGNGTRLTVT.

This clonotype was detected ten times or more. The chain employs TRBV7-8 and TRBJ2-5, with TRBD2 as a possible D gene (7 bases). The CDR3 is 15 amino acids. The V end lost 8 bases, the J end lost 5 bases, and 21 bases lay between the germline ends. Per the germline V gene, CDR1 is SGHVS and CDR2 is FQNEAQ. CDR3 region: CASGFVGGLMETQYF. CDR3 coding DNA: TGTGCCAGCGGGTTCGTCGGGGGGCTCATGGAGACCCAGTACTTC.

The gene calls are TRBV5-4 and TRBJ1-2; 9 nucleotides match TRBD1. Trimming at V came to 4 bases and at J to 1 base, leaving 8 bases not matched to a gene. This CDR3 has 16 amino acids. Per germline, CDR1 SGHNT and CDR2 YYREEE (reference sequence). This CDR3 reads CASSTRDRVINYGYTF. The CDR3 coding sequence is TGTGCCAGCAGCACCCGGGACAGGGTGATTAACTATGGCTACACCTTC.

This chain joins TRBV2 and TRBJ1-5, with D perhaps matching TRBD1 (5 bases). The CDR3 sequence is 15 residues long. The V end was cut by 1 base, the J end by 6 bases, with 13 bases between. Germline CDR1 and CDR2: SNHLY and FYNNEI. The CDR3 protein is CASSEGFWGGQPQHF. DNA for the CDR3: TGTGCCAGCAGTGAAGGGTTCTGGGGCGGTCAGCCCCAGCATTTT.

The DNA of the CDR3 is TGTGCCAGCAGTTTATTTGCGGATCGAAGTTCCTACAATGAGCAGTTCTTC. Translating it yields CASSLFADRSSYNEQFF. The chain is built from TRBV28 and TRBJ2-1; D remains unclear. The V end lost 1 base, the J end lost 1 base, and 14 bases lay between the germline ends. The germline CDR1 and CDR2 sequences are MDHEN and SYDVKM. This CDR3 comprises 17 residues.

This rearrangement joins TRBV6-1 to TRBJ1-2; D gene unclear. The CDR3 is 13 residues long. Germline CDR1 and CDR2: MNHNS and SASEGT. Trimming shortened V by 5 bases and J by 9 bases, and 16 bases separated the two germline ends. The CDR3 region has the DNA TGTGCCAGCAGTTTTTTCGACACTGGAAGCTACACCTTC. This codes for CASSFFDTGSYTF.

This clonotype has only one observation. CDR3 in amino acids: CSASFLGQGHEQYF. The CDR3 coding sequence is TGCAGTGCTAGTTTTCTGGGACAGGGCCACGAGCAGTACTTC. The chain carries TRBV20-1 and TRBJ2-7; 9 bases map to TRBD1. This CDR3 is built from 14 residues. J lost 5 bases, V lost 3 bases, and 8 bases had no gene match. CDR1 DFQATT and CDR2 SNEGSKA come from the germline V gene (reference sequence).

This sequence joins TRBV7-9 and TRBJ2-7; D not certain. Trimming left V 3 bases short and J 2 bases short, with 5 bases between. CDR1 and CDR2 (germline): SEHNR, FQNEAQ (reference sequence). The CDR3 has 12 residues. The CDR3 loop is CASSFATYEQYF. As DNA, the CDR3 is TGTGCCAGCAGCTTCGCGACCTACGAGCAGTACTTC.

This clonotype appeared many times. V gene TRBV7-6 combines with J gene TRBJ2-1; 8 nucleotides line up with TRBD1. CDR3 length equals 16 residues. Trimming at V came to 2 bases and at J to 9 bases, leaving 12 bases not matched to a gene. Looked up from germline, CDR1 is SGHVS and CDR2 is FNYEAQ. The CDR3 region is CASSLSAGGKVREQFF. Written as DNA, the CDR3 is TGTGCCAGCAGCTTATCTGCAGGGGGCAAGGTGCGTGAGCAGTTCTTC.